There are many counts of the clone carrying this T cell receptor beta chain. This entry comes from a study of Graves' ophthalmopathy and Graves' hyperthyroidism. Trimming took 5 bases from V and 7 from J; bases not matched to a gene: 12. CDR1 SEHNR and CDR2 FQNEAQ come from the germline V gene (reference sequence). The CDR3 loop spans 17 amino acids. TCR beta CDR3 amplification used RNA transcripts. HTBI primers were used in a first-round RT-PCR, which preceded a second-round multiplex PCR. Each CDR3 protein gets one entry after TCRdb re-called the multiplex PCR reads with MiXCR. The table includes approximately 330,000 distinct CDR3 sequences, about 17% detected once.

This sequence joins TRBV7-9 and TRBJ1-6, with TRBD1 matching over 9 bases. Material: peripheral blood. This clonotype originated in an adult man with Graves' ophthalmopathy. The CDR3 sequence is CASSQLPHGTGNSPLHF. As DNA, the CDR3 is TGTGCCAGCAGCCAATTGCCCCATGGGACAGGGAATTCACCCCTCCACTTT.